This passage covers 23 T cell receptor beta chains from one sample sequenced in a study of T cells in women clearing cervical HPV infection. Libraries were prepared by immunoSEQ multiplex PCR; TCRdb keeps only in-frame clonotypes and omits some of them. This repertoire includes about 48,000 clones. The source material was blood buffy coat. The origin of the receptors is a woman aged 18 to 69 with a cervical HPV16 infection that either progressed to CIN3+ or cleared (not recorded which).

CDR3 protein: CASSDNYEQYF. CDR3 DNA, as far as it was read: TGTGCCAGCAGTGACAACTACGAG. This chain joins TRBV2 and TRBJ2-7, with D hard to call. The read ends 3 residues early relative to the CDR3; the germline J gene fills the gap. Between the trimmed V and J ends, which lost 3 bases and 3 bases, there was a span of 3 bases. This CDR3 is 11 amino acids long. Germline CDR1 SNHLY, CDR2 FYNNEI.

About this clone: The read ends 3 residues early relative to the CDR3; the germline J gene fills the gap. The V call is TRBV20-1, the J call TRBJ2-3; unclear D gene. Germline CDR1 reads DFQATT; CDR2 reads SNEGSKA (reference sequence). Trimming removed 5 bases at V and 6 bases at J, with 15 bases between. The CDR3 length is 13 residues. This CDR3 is CSAPLTYGDTQYF. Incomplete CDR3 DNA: TGCAGTGCTCCACTAACCTACGGGGATACG.

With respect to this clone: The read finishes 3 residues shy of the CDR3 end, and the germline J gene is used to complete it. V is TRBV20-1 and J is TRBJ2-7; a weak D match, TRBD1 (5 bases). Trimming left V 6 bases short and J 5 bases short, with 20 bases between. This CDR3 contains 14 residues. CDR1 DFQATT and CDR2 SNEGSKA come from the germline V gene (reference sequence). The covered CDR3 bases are TGCAGTGCCCTCCGGGCCCCTTCGGACAACGAG. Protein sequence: CSALRAPSDNE. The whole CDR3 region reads CSALRAPSDNEQYF.

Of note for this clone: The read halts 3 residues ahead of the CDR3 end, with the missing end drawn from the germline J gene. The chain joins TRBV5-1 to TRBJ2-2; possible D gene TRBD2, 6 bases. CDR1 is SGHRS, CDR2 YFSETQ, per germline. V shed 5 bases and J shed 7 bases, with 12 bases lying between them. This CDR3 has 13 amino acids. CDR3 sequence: CASRMIADGELFF. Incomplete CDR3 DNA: TGCGCCAGCAGAATGATAGCGGACGGGGAG.

The covered CDR3 bases are TGCGCCAGCAGTGAGTCTAGCGGGAGGAATACG. Encoded protein: CASSESSGRNT. In full, the CDR3 is CASSESSGRNTQYF. V usage is TRBV10-1 and J usage is TRBJ2-3; 10 nucleotides agree with TRBD2. The read finishes 3 residues shy of the CDR3 end, and the germline J gene is used to complete it. The germline gives CDR1 WNHNN, CDR2 SYGVQD (reference sequence). J was trimmed by 7 bases and V by 0 bases; bases with no gene match: 1. The CDR3 has 14 residues.

The CDR3 sequence is CASSRGTSVETQYF. The sequenced CDR3 bases are TGCGCCAGCAGCCGCGGGACTAGCGTAGAGACC. The chain recombines TRBV5-1 with TRBJ2-5, with 10 bases aligning to TRBD2. The read ends 3 residues early relative to the CDR3; the germline J gene fills the gap. The CDR3 totals 14 residues. Germline CDR1 is SGHRS and CDR2 is YFSETQ. V dropped 4 bases and J dropped 4; count of bases not matched to a gene: 4.

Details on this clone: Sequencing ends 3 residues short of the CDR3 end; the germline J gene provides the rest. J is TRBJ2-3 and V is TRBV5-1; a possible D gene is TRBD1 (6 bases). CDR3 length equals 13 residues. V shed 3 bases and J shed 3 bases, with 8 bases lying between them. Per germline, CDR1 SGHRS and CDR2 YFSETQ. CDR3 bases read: TGCGCCAGCAGCTCCGGGACAACAGATACG. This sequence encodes CASSSGTTDT. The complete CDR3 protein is CASSSGTTDTQYF. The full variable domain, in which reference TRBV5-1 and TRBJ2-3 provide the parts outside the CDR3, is KAGVTQTPRYLIKTRGQQVTLSCSPISGHRSVSWYQQTPGQGLQFLFEYFSETQRNKGNFPGRFSGRQFSNSRSEMNVSTLELGDSALYLCASSSGTTDTQYFGPGTRLTVL.

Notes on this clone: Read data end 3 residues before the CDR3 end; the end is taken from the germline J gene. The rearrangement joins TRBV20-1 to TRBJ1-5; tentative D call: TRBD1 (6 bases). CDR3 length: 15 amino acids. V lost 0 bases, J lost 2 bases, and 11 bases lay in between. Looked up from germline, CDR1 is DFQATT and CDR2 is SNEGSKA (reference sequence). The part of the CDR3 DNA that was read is TGCAGTGCTAGAGAGGGGGCGCGAGGCAATCAGCCC. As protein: CSAREGARGNQP. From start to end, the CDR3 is CSAREGARGNQPQHF.

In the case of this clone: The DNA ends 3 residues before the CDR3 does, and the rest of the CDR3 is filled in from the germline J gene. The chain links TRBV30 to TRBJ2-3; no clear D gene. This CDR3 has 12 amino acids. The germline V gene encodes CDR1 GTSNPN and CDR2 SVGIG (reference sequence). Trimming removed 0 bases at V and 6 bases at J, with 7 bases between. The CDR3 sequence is CAWSVPQDTQYF. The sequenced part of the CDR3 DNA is TGTGCCTGGAGTGTTCCTCAGGATACG.

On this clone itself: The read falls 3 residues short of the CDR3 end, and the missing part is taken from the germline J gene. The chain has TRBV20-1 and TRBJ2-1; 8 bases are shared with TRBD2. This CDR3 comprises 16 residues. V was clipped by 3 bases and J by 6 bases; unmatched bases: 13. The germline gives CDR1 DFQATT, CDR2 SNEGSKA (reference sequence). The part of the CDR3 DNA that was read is TGCAGTGCTAGCCTTCCTACCGGGACTAGAAGCAATGAG. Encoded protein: CSASLPTGTRSNE. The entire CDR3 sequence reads CSASLPTGTRSNEQFF.

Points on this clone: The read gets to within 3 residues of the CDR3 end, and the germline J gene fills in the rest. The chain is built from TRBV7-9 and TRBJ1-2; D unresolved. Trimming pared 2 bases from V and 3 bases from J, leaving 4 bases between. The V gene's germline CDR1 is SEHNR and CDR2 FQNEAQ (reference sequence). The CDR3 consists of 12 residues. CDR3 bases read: TGTGCCAGCAGCTTAAGGGACTATGGC. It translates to CASSLRDYG. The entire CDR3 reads CASSLRDYGYTF.

The sequenced part of the CDR3 DNA is TGTGCCAGCAGCCCGACAGGGGATCTCTACGAG. This codes for CASSPTGDLYE. The CDR3, in full, reads CASSPTGDLYEQYF. The chain joins TRBV7-2 to TRBJ2-7; 8 bases align to TRBD1. The read ends 3 residues early relative to the CDR3; the germline J gene fills the gap. CDR3 length: 14 amino acids. Germline V gives CDR1 SGHTA, CDR2 FQGNSA. Trimming removed 5 bases from V and 3 bases from J; junction bases left unmatched: 6.

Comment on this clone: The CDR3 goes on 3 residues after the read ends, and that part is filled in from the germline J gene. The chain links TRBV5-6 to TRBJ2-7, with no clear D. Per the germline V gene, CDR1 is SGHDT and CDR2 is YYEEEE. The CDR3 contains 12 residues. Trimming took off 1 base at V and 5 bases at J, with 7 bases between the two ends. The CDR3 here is CASSLIRDEQYF. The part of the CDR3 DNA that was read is TGTGCCAGCAGCTTGATCCGGGACGAG. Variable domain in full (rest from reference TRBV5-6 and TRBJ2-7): DAGVTQSPTHLIKTRGQQVTLRCSPKSGHDTVSWYQQALGQGPQFIFQYYEEEERQRGNFPDRFSGHQFPNYSSELNVNALLLGDSALYLCASSLIRDEQYFGPGTRLTVT.

The covered CDR3 bases are TGTGCCAGCTCACCACCGAACAGGGGAAATCAGCCC. Translation gives CASSPPNRGNQP. The whole CDR3 reads CASSPPNRGNQPQHF. The rearrangement uses TRBV18 and TRBJ1-5, with TRBD1 identical over 7 bases. The read terminates 3 residues ahead of where the CDR3 ends, so the germline J gene completes it. This CDR3 comprises 15 residues. Germline trimming cut 0 bases from V and 4 bases from J; bases unmatched to any gene: 3. The germline CDR1 and CDR2 sequences are KGHSH and LQKENI.

The CDR3 region is CASSRPGDTGELFF. The sequenced CDR3 bases are TGTGCCAGTAGTCGCCCAGGGGACACCGGGGAG. The rearrangement uses TRBV19 and TRBJ2-2, with D possibly matching TRBD1 (6 bases). The read terminates 3 residues before the CDR3 end, so the remaining end is supplied by the germline J gene. V dropped 5 bases and J dropped 3 bases, with 10 bases sitting between them. This CDR3 contains 14 residues. From germline, CDR1 is LNHDA and CDR2 SQIVND (reference sequence).

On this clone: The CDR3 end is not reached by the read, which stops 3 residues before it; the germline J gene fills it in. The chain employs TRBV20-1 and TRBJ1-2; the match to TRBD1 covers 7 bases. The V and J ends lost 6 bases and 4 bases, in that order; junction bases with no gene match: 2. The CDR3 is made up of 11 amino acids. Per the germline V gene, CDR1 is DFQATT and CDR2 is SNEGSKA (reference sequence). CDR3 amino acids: CSAGTAYGYTF. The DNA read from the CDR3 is TGCAGTGCCGGGACAGCCTATGGC.

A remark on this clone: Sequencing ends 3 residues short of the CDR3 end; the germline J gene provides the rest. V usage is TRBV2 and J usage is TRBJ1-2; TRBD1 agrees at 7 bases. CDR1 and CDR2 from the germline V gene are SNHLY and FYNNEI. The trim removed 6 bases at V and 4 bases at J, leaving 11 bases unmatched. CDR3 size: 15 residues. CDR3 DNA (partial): TGTGCCAGCAGCCCTGAGTCGGGACAGAGCTATGGC. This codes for CASSPESGQSYG. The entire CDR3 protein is CASSPESGQSYGYTF.

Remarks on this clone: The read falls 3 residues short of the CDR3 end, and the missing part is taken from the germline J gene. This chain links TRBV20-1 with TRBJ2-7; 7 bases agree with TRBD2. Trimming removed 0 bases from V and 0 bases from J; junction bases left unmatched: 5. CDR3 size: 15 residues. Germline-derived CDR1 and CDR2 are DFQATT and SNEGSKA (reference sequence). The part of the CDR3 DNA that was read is TGCAGTGCTAGAGATGGGCGGGAGAGCTCCTACGAG. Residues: CSARDGRESSYE. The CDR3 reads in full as CSARDGRESSYEQYF.

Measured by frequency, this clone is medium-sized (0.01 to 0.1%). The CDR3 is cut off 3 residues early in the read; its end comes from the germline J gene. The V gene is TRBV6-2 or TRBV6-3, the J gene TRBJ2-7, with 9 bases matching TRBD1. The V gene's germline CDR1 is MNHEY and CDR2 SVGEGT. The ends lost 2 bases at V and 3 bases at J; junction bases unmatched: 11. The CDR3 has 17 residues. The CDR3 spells CASSYGGGQGHFYEQYF. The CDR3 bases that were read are TGTGCCAGCAGTTACGGGGGAGGACAGGGGCATTTCTACGAG.

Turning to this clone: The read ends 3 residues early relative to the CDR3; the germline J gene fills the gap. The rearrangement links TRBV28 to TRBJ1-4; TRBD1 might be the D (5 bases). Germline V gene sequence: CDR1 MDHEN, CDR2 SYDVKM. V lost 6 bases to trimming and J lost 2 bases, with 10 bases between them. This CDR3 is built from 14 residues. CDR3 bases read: TGTGCCAGCAGCTCCCAGGGCACTAATGAAAAA. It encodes CASSSQGTNEK. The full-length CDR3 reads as CASSSQGTNEKLFF.

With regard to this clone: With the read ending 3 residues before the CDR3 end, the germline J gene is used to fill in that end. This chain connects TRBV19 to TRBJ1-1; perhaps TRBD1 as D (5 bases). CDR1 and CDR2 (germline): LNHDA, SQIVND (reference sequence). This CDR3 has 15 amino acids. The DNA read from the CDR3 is TGTGCCAGTAGTCCGGGGGTAATCTCCTACAATGAG. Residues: CASSPGVISYNE. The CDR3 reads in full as CASSPGVISYNEAFF.

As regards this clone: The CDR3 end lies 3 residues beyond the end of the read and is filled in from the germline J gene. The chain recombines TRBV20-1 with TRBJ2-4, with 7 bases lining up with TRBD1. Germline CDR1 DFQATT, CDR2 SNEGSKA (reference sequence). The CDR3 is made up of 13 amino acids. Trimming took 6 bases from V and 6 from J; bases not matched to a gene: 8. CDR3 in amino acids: CSALSDRANIQYF. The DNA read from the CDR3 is TGCAGTGCGCTCAGCGACAGGGCAAACATT.

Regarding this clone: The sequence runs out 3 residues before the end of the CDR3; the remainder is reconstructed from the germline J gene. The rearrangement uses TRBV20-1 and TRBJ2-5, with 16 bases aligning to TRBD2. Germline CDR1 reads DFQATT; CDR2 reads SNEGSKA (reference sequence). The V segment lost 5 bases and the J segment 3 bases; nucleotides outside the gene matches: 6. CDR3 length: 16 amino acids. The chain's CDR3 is CSAPGTSGRGKETQYF. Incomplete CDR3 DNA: TGCAGTGCTCCGGGGACTAGCGGGAGGGGGAAAGAGACC.